The 29 T cell receptor beta chains below all came from one sample that was sequenced in a study of cytomegalovirus exposure and HLA in healthy donors. In the PCR, 60 Vbeta and 13 Jbeta primers were used. Data came from immunoSEQ multiplex PCR; TCRdb stores just in-frame clones and leaves some out. The sample contains 95,000 to 150,000 clones, roughly three quarters of which appear only once. Sequencing was performed on PBMCs. The receptors shown here come from a woman younger than 45 in good health and CMV-seronegative.

To note about this clone: One junction end disagrees with the germline gene, perhaps due to a read error. This chain links TRBV7-2 with TRBJ2-3; 11 bases fit TRBD2. Germline CDR1 reads SGHTA; CDR2 reads FQGNSA. The CDR3 spans 18 residues. CDR3 sequence: CASSLAGTSGASTDTQYF. CDR3 DNA sequence: TGTGCCAGCAGCCTAGCCGGGACTAGCGGAGCTAGCACAGATACGCAGTATTTT.

V gene TRBV4-3 combines with J gene TRBJ2-3; 7 nucleotides align to TRBD2. The CDR3 totals 18 residues. Germline V CDR1 and CDR2: LGHNA, YSLEER. J gave up 4 bases and V 2 bases, and 15 bases lay outside the gene matches. CDR3 loop: CASSQLAVGEGRADTQYF. The CDR3 DNA sequence: TGCGCCAGCAGCCAACTCGCGGTGGGGGAGGGCCGCGCAGATACGCAGTATTTT.

J is TRBJ1-2 and V is TRBV19, with 9 bases aligning to TRBD1. Germline values: CDR1 LNHDA, CDR2 SQIVND (reference sequence). The CDR3 runs to 15 residues. V trimming: 6 bases; J trimming: 7 bases; junction bases outside the gene matches: 12. The chain's CDR3 is CASSQDRGEVRGYTF. CDR3 bases: TGTGCCAGTAGCCAGGACAGGGGAGAAGTGCGTGGCTACACCTTC.

The V call is TRBV6-4, the J call TRBJ2-5; TRBD2 matches 10 bases. Judging by the DNA end, TRBJ2-7 fits better; the J call may be wrong. Germline CDR1 reads MRHNA; CDR2 reads SNTAGT. This CDR3 has 15 residues. The CDR3 sequence is CASSYLAGANYEQYF. The CDR3 DNA reads as TGTGCCAGCAGTTACCTAGCGGGAGCAAACTACGAGCAGTACTTC.

V is TRBV15 and J is TRBJ1-2; the match to TRBD1 covers 8 bases. From germline, CDR1 is LNHNV and CDR2 YYDKDF (reference sequence). After removal of 5 bases from V and 6 bases from J, the junction contained 11 bases not matched to a gene. CDR3 size: 15 residues. The CDR3 here is CATSHGQGGPHGYTF. In DNA form, the CDR3 reads TGTGCCACCAGCCACGGACAGGGCGGCCCCCATGGCTACACCTTC.

The V call is TRBV7-2, the J call TRBJ2-7; D uncertain. The CDR3 runs to 14 residues. V lost 2 bases and J 0 bases, leaving 8 bases between the germline ends. Germline loops: CDR1 SGHTA, CDR2 FQGNSA. The CDR3 DNA is TGTGCCAGCAGCTTAATGCGGTTCTCCTACGAGCAGTACTTC. It encodes CASSLMRFSYEQYF.

This clone was seen just once. J is TRBJ1-5 and V is TRBV7-2; perhaps TRBD1 as D (5 bases). CDR1 and CDR2 (germline): SGHTA, FQGNSA. Trimming left V 1 base short and J 1 base short, with 8 bases between. This CDR3 has 15 residues. Written as DNA, the CDR3 is TGTGCCAGCAGCTTAGGACAGTTAAGCAATCAGCCCCAGCATTTT. Translation gives CASSLGQLSNQPQHF.

The chain is built from TRBV21-1 and TRBJ2-7; the table's D call TRBD2 went unverified against the DNA. TRBV21-1 is tagged as a pseudogene. The CDR3 runs 15 residues. CDR3: CAPAGLGHIYYEQYF. The CDR3 region has the DNA TGTGCCCCCGCGGGACTAGGCCATATCTACTACGAGCAGTACTTC.

Details on this clone: At one of its ends the junction is not consistent with the germline gene, which may arise from a read error. V usage is TRBV18 and J usage is TRBJ2-1; 11 nucleotides match TRBD2. There are 17 residues in the CDR3. Germline V gives CDR1 KGHSH, CDR2 LQKENI. CDR3 bases: TGTGCCAGCACATTGACTAGCGGGGTAGGCTCCTACGATGAGCAGTTCTTC. It encodes CASTLTSGVGSYDEQFF.

This clone was seen more than once but under ten times. The chain employs TRBV2 and TRBJ2-5; 7 positions match TRBD2. Germline CDR1 reads SNHLY; CDR2 reads FYNNEI. The CDR3 has 14 residues. J gave up 4 bases and V 8 bases, and 10 bases lay outside the gene matches. The CDR3 bases are TGTGCCAGCCGGTCTGGCGGGGGTGGAGAGACCCAGTACTTC. The encoded protein is CASRSGGGGETQYF.

V gene TRBV30 combines with J gene TRBJ1-1, with D perhaps matching TRBD1 (5 bases). Trimming stripped 3 bases from V and 10 bases from J, with 9 bases between. CDR3 size: 10 residues. Germline CDR1 GTSNPN, CDR2 SVGIG (reference sequence). The CDR3 spells CAWRTVGAFF. CDR3 coding DNA: TGTGCCTGGAGGACAGTAGGAGCTTTCTTT.

The rearrangement uses TRBV9 and TRBJ2-5, with D possibly being TRBD1 (6 bases). Trimming stripped 0 bases from V and 4 bases from J, with 13 bases between. The CDR3 is made up of 15 amino acids. CDR1 SGDLS and CDR2 YYNGEE come from the germline V gene. CDR3 DNA sequence: TGTGCCAGCAGCGTAGCTCAGGGGCTAGGAGAGACCCAGTACTTC. Encoded protein: CASSVAQGLGETQYF. Full variable domain (rest looked up from reference TRBV9 and TRBJ2-5): DSGVTQTPKHLITATGQRVTLRCSPRSGDLSVYWYQQSLDQGLQFLIQYYNGEERAKGNILERFSAQQFPDLHSELNLSSLELGDSALYFCASSVAQGLGETQYFGPGTRLLVL.

This chain links TRBV7-2 with TRBJ2-7, with D perhaps matching TRBD2 (5 bases). Trimming removed 5 bases at V and 2 bases at J, with 13 bases between. CDR1 SGHTA and CDR2 FQGNSA come from the germline V gene. The CDR3 runs 14 residues. CDR3 amino acids: CASSPYRGAYEQYF. CDR3 coding DNA: TGTGCCAGCAGCCCCTACCGGGGAGCCTACGAGCAGTACTTC.

J is TRBJ2-1 and V is TRBV2; a weak D match, TRBD2 (7 bases). The CDR3 sequence is 14 residues long. CDR1 is SNHLY, CDR2 FYNNEI, per germline. The V end lost 2 bases, the J end lost 13 bases, and 18 bases lay between the germline ends. The CDR3 DNA reads TGTGCCAGCAGTGAAAGAGGGGGGGGTGCCAGCCAGTTCTTC. Amino acid sequence: CASSERGGGASQFF.

V is TRBV28 and J is TRBJ1-2; possible D gene TRBD1, 6 bases. The CDR3 runs 15 residues. Germline lookup yields CDR1 MDHEN and CDR2 SYDVKM. The V and J ends lost 5 bases and 4 bases respectively, with 17 bases between them. DNA of the CDR3: TGTGCCAGCAGTCCAGTCTCGGGACACTTCTATGGCTACACCTTC. Amino acid sequence: CASSPVSGHFYGYTF.

The chain employs TRBV28 and TRBJ1-5; 10 nucleotides match TRBD1. The length of the CDR3 is 14 residues. Germline CDR1 MDHEN, CDR2 SYDVKM. V lost 8 bases and J lost 6; bases outside the gene matches: 7. The DNA of the CDR3 is TGTGCCAGCGGGGAGGGACAGGGGACTCAGCCCCAGCATTTT. Protein sequence: CASGEGQGTQPQHF.

V and J are TRBV20-1 and TRBJ2-7, with D tentatively TRBD2 (6 bases). Germline V gene data show CDR1 as DFQATT and CDR2 as SNEGSKA (reference sequence). The V and J ends lost 0 bases and 9 bases respectively, with 9 bases between them. The CDR3 totals 11 residues. CDR3 residues: CSAREGGWQYF. In nucleotides, the CDR3 is TGCAGTGCTAGAGAGGGGGGATGGCAGTACTTC.

A few counts support this clone. The CDR3: CASSRGTEDIQYF. Here the CDR3 DNA reads TGCGCCAGCAGCCGCGGGACAGAGGACATTCAGTACTTC. The genes are TRBV5-1 and TRBJ2-4; D perhaps matches TRBD1 (7 bases). CDR3 size: 13 residues. With 4 bases removed from V and 8 bases from J, the gap between germline ends came to 13 bases. Germline V CDR1 and CDR2: SGHRS, YFSETQ.

The gene calls are TRBV11-1 and TRBJ2-5, with a tentative D call TRBD2 (5 bases). CDR1 and CDR2 from the germline V gene are SGHAT and FQDESV (reference sequence). V lost 9 bases and J lost 5, with 10 bases in between. The CDR3 runs to 11 residues. The CDR3 reads CASGSGETQYF. CDR3 nucleotides: TGTGCCAGTGGGTCGGGGGAGACCCAGTACTTC.

The chain recombines TRBV7-2 with TRBJ2-5, with TRBD2 matching over 7 bases. J lost 5 bases, V lost 1 base, and 10 bases had no gene match. The CDR3 sequence is 16 residues long. Germline V gives CDR1 SGHTA, CDR2 FQGNSA. CDR3 nucleotides: TGTGCCAGCAGCTTAGGCGGGGGACCTCCGGGGGAGACCCAGTACTTC. This sequence encodes CASSLGGGPPGETQYF.

The genes are TRBV27 and TRBJ1-4; TRBD1 matches at 9 bases. The CDR3 has 14 amino acids. Germline V gene data show CDR1 as MNHEY and CDR2 as SMNVEV (reference sequence). With 6 bases clipped from V and 4 bases from J, the junction kept 3 bases outside the gene matches. CDR3 loop: CASSRQGVNEKLFF. CDR3 nucleotide sequence: TGTGCCAGCAGCCGACAGGGGGTTAATGAAAAACTGTTTTTT.

The gene calls are TRBV7-2 and TRBJ2-7; perhaps TRBD1 as D (7 bases). CDR3 length: 15 amino acids. Trimming left V 2 bases short and J 2 bases short, with 13 bases between. Germline V gene data show CDR1 as SGHTA and CDR2 as FQGNSA. CDR3 sequence: CASSLWAGGPYEQYF. In nucleotides, the CDR3 is TGTGCCAGCAGCTTATGGGCAGGGGGGCCCTACGAGCAGTACTTC.

V usage is TRBV19 and J usage is TRBJ1-1, with 7 bases lining up with TRBD1. CDR1 LNHDA and CDR2 SQIVND come from the germline V gene (reference sequence). This CDR3 comprises 14 residues. V was pared by 1 base and J by 6 bases, with 5 bases of the junction left unmatched. The CDR3 DNA sequence: TGTGCCAGTAGTATAGGGGCAGGGGGACCTGAAGCTTTCTTT. Translation: CASSIGAGGPEAFF.

This clone was seen just once. One end of the junction does not line up with germline, which may come from a read error. The chain employs TRBV7-3 and TRBJ2-2, with 11 positions matching TRBD2. Germline V lookup: CDR1 SGHTA, CDR2 FQGTGA. The CDR3 spans 15 residues. CDR3 sequence (DNA): TGTTCCAGCAGCCCGGGACTAGCGGCAACCGGGGAGCTGTTTTTT. The encoded protein is CSSSPGLAATGELFF.

The chain employs TRBV7-3 and TRBJ2-3, with D possibly matching TRBD2 (7 bases). The V gene lost 5 bases and the J gene lost 1 base, with 10 bases spanning the gap. CDR1 and CDR2 from the germline V gene are SGHTA and FQGTGA. The CDR3 runs to 14 residues. CDR3 DNA sequence: TGTGCCAGCAGCGCGGGGGCCCGCACAGATACGCAGTATTTT. Translating gives CASSAGARTDTQYF.

This chain joins TRBV9 and TRBJ2-3; D is unresolved. Trimming took off 0 bases at V and 2 bases at J, with 7 bases between the two ends. Per germline, CDR1 SGDLS and CDR2 YYNGEE. This CDR3 has 14 amino acids. The CDR3 sequence: CASSVDGDTDTQYF. DNA for the CDR3: TGTGCCAGCAGCGTAGATGGAGACACAGATACGCAGTATTTT. Based on the CDR3 plus reference TRBV9 and TRBJ2-3, the full variable domain is DSGVTQTPKHLITATGQRVTLRCSPRSGDLSVYWYQQSLDQGLQFLIQYYNGEERAKGNILERFSAQQFPDLHSELNLSSLELGDSALYFCASSVDGDTDTQYFGPGTRLTVL.

This clone was observed a few times. As DNA, the CDR3 is TGCGCCAGCACCGTACAGGGGCAGGTAAGGGAAAAACTGTTTTTT. Encoded protein: CASTVQGQVREKLFF. The genes are TRBV10-1 and TRBJ1-4; 7 bases line up with TRBD1. The germline V gene encodes CDR1 WNHNN and CDR2 SYGVQD (reference sequence). The CDR3 covers 15 residues. Trimming at V came to 7 bases and at J to 8 bases, leaving 13 bases not matched to a gene.

The CDR3 region has the DNA TGTGCCAGCAGTGTACTTGCTGGAAACACCATATATTTT. Its protein product is CASSVLAGNTIYF. The gene calls are TRBV2 and TRBJ1-3; D is unresolved. V lost 4 bases and J 2 bases, leaving 6 bases between the germline ends. The germline CDR1 and CDR2 sequences are SNHLY and FYNNEI. CDR3 length equals 13 residues. Complete variable domain (other parts from reference TRBV2 and TRBJ1-3): EPEVTQTPSHQVTQMGQEVILRCVPISNHLYFYWYRQILGQKVEFLVSFYNNEISEKSEIFDDQFSVERPDGSNFTLKIRSTKLEDSAMYFCASSVLAGNTIYFGEGSWLTVV.

The V call is TRBV7-9, the J call TRBJ2-5; 13 bases are a match to TRBD2. There are 15 residues in the CDR3. J gave up 2 bases and V 5 bases, and 2 bases lay outside the gene matches. Germline CDR1 and CDR2: SEHNR and FQNEAQ (reference sequence). CDR3 bases: TGTGCCAGCAGCATACTAGCGGGAGGGCAAGAGACCCAGTACTTC. Protein product: CASSILAGGQETQYF.